This entry lists 23 T cell receptor beta chains sequenced from one sample in a study of T cell responses to AZD1222 COVID-19 vaccine. Here immunoSEQ multiplex PCR was the method, and the copy in TCRdb shows in-frame clones only, minus some. The repertoire holds 150,000 or so clones, with 85% to 95% as singletons. Source: peripheral blood, taken on day 0 of AZD1222 vaccination. Every receptor here comes from an adult in good health.

V usage is TRBV18 and J usage is TRBJ2-6; D not resolved. Germline lookup yields CDR1 KGHSH and CDR2 LQKENI. Trimming removed 6 bases from V and 2 bases from J, with 14 bases in between. The CDR3 consists of 16 residues. In DNA, the CDR3 is TGTGCCAGCTCTCGAAGTGTCTCTGCTGGGGCCAACGTCCTGACTTTC. This sequence encodes CASSRSVSAGANVLTF.

The rearrangement uses TRBV6-5 and TRBJ2-3; TRBD2 might be the D (5 bases). The V gene's germline CDR1 is MNHEY and CDR2 SVGAGI. Trimming stripped 6 bases from V and 6 bases from J, with 19 bases between. This CDR3 is 15 amino acids long. As DNA, the CDR3 is TGTGCCAGCAGGCCCCAAGGTTCGGGGATGGATACGCAGTATTTT. Translating it yields CASRPQGSGMDTQYF.

V is TRBV5-1 and J is TRBJ1-1; 7 nucleotides line up with TRBD1. The CDR3 consists of 14 residues. V was clipped by 2 bases and J by 1 base; unmatched bases: 2. Germline V gene data show CDR1 as SGHRS and CDR2 as YFSETQ. The CDR3 region has the DNA TGCGCCAGCAGCTTCAGGGGGAGGAACACTGAAGCTTTCTTT. Translation: CASSFRGRNTEAFF. Combining the CDR3 with reference TRBV5-1 and TRBJ1-1 gives the whole variable domain KAGVTQTPRYLIKTRGQQVTLSCSPISGHRSVSWYQQTPGQGLQFLFEYFSETQRNKGNFPGRFSGRQFSNSRSEMNVSTLELGDSALYLCASSFRGRNTEAFFGQGTRLTVV.

CDR3 in amino acids: CASRRAGGRADTQYF. DNA for the CDR3: TGTGCCAGCAGAAGAGCGGGGGGGCGCGCAGATACGCAGTATTTT. The chain recombines TRBV6-5 with TRBJ2-3; 10 nucleotides line up with TRBD2. V was clipped by 6 bases and J by 4 bases; unmatched bases: 7. This CDR3 has 15 residues. Germline V gene sequence: CDR1 MNHEY, CDR2 SVGAGI.

V is TRBV7-2 and J is TRBJ2-2; weak D call: TRBD2 (6 bases). Trimming stripped 5 bases from V and 5 bases from J, with 12 bases between. This CDR3 region has 14 residues. Germline values: CDR1 SGHTA, CDR2 FQGNSA. In nucleotides, the CDR3 is TGTGCCAGCAGCCATACTCGGGGGACCGGGGAGCTGTTTTTT. Its protein is CASSHTRGTGELFF.

As to this clone: One end of the junction is discordant with germline, which a read error may explain. The genes are TRBV12-5 and TRBJ2-3, with 9 bases that match TRBD1. CDR1 is LGHNT, CDR2 FRNRAP, per germline. There are 14 residues in the CDR3. CDR3 DNA: TGTGCTAGTGGCTTGGACAGGGGTTCAGATACGCAGTATTTT. Translating gives CASGLDRGSDTQYF.

V and J are TRBV2 and TRBJ1-3; possibly TRBD1 for D (6 bases). In germline, CDR1 is SNHLY, CDR2 FYNNEI. This CDR3 is 16 amino acids long. With 2 bases removed from V and 0 bases from J, the gap between germline ends came to 11 bases. CDR3 DNA: TGTGCCAGCAGTGAACAGGGGCCTAGCTCTGGAAACACCATATATTTT. Its protein is CASSEQGPSSGNTIYF. Looking up the rest from reference TRBV2 and TRBJ1-3 gives the full variable domain: EPEVTQTPSHQVTQMGQEVILRCVPISNHLYFYWYRQILGQKVEFLVSFYNNEISEKSEIFDDQFSVERPDGSNFTLKIRSTKLEDSAMYFCASSEQGPSSGNTIYFGEGSWLTVV.

The J gene is TRBJ1-6, the V gene TRBV28, with 7 bases that match TRBD1. The ends lost 6 bases at V and 7 bases at J; junction bases unmatched: 6. This CDR3 region has 14 residues. Germline V CDR1 and CDR2: MDHEN, SYDVKM. The CDR3 region is CASRPRDSNSPLHF. The CDR3 nucleotides are TGTGCCAGCAGACCCCGGGACAGCAATTCACCCCTCCACTTT. Full variable domain (outside the CDR3, taken from reference TRBV28 and TRBJ1-6): DVKVTQSSRYLVKRTGEKVFLECVQDMDHENMFWYRQDPGLGLRLIYFSYDVKMKEKGDIPEGYSVSREKKERFSLILESASTNQTSMYLCASRPRDSNSPLHFGNGTRLTVT.

This chain uses TRBV7-2 with TRBJ2-7; D is uncertain. From germline, CDR1 is SGHTA and CDR2 FQGNSA. The V end was cut by 5 bases, the J end by 3 bases, with 11 bases between. This CDR3 is built from 13 residues. The CDR3 loop is CASSPPGSYEQYF. CDR3 DNA sequence: TGTGCCAGCAGCCCCCCGGGCAGCTACGAGCAGTACTTC.

This clone appeared a single time. V usage is TRBV27 and J usage is TRBJ1-6, with unresolved D. V dropped 0 bases and J dropped 12 bases, with 6 bases sitting between them. Germline CDR1 reads MNHEY; CDR2 reads SMNVEV (reference sequence). CDR3 length equals 12 residues. CDR3 sequence: CASSLSAGPLHF. DNA for the CDR3: TGTGCCAGCAGTTTATCAGCGGGACCCCTCCACTTT.

J is TRBJ2-2 and V is TRBV27, with D perhaps given as TRBD1 or TRBD2 (7 bases each). Trimming left V 5 bases short and J 6 bases short, with 10 bases between. The CDR3 extends over 13 amino acids. Germline V gives CDR1 MNHEY, CDR2 SMNVEV (reference sequence). The CDR3 loop is CASSPGGAGELFF. Here the CDR3 DNA reads TGTGCCAGCAGTCCAGGGGGGGCCGGGGAGCTGTTTTTT.

This chain connects TRBV19 to TRBJ2-2; D gene unclear. The CDR3 runs 14 residues. The germline V and J ends were trimmed by 10 bases and 1 base, with 13 bases remaining between them. CDR1 LNHDA and CDR2 SQIVND come from the germline V gene (reference sequence). As DNA, the CDR3 is TGTGCCACGTCCGCCTCGTGGAACACCGGGGAGCTGTTTTTT. Translation: CATSASWNTGELFF.

The chain carries TRBV7-9 and TRBJ2-2; tentative D call: TRBD2 (6 bases). CDR1 and CDR2 (germline): SEHNR, FQNEAQ (reference sequence). The CDR3 is 15 residues long. V lost 6 bases and J 2 bases, leaving 13 bases between the germline ends. The CDR3 protein is CASRPRGINTGELFF. In DNA, the CDR3 is TGTGCCAGCAGACCCCGCGGGATTAACACCGGGGAGCTGTTTTTT.

The V call is TRBV28, the J call TRBJ2-3, with D possibly matching TRBD2 (6 bases). Trimming pared 6 bases from V and 0 bases from J, leaving 16 bases between. Germline V gene sequence: CDR1 MDHEN, CDR2 SYDVKM. CDR3 length: 16 residues. The CDR3 DNA is TGTGCCAGCAGCGACCACCGTGCGGGGAGCACAGATACGCAGTATTTT. Translation gives CASSDHRAGSTDTQYF.

The gene calls are TRBV28 and TRBJ1-2; 11 nucleotides agree with TRBD1. Looked up from germline, CDR1 is MDHEN and CDR2 is SYDVKM. The J segment lost 0 bases and the V segment lost 5 bases, leaving 8 bases of the junction unmatched. The CDR3 loop spans 17 amino acids. DNA of the CDR3: TGTGCCAGCAGTGGAAGGGACAGGGGGTCCGCTAACTATGGCTACACCTTC. Translation gives CASSGRDRGSANYGYTF.

Only one count was recorded for this clone. The gene calls are TRBV7-9 and TRBJ1-4; D uncertain. This CDR3 is 17 amino acids long. From germline, CDR1 is SEHNR and CDR2 FQNEAQ (reference sequence). V was clipped by 5 bases and J by 5 bases, with 21 bases between them. CDR3: CASSNPDGGPWNEKLFF. CDR3 in DNA: TGTGCCAGCAGCAATCCGGACGGCGGGCCATGGAATGAAAAACTGTTTTTT. Together with reference TRBV7-9 and TRBJ1-4, the CDR3 gives the full variable domain: DTGVSQNPRHKITKRGQNVTFRCDPISEHNRLYWYRQTLGQGPEFLTYFQNEAQLEKSRLLSDRFSAERPKGSFSTLEIQRTEQGDSAMYLCASSNPDGGPWNEKLFFGSGTQLSVL.

The V and J genes are TRBV9 and TRBJ1-2; 11 bases are a match to TRBD1. The length of the CDR3 is 14 residues. Trimming took 4 bases from V and 8 from J; bases not matched to a gene: 7. Germline lookup yields CDR1 SGDLS and CDR2 YYNGEE. The CDR3 sequence: CASSKDRGPFGYTF. CDR3 coding DNA: TGTGCCAGCAGCAAGGACAGGGGGCCTTTCGGCTACACCTTC.

The table lists this clone with a count of one. Written as DNA, the CDR3 is TGTGCCAGCAGTTACTCGATCCCAGGGGGCACTGAAGCTTTCTTT. It specifies CASSYSIPGGTEAFF. The chain has TRBV6-5 and TRBJ1-1; 7 nucleotides agree with TRBD1. Per the germline V gene, CDR1 is MNHEY and CDR2 is SVGAGI. There are 15 residues in the CDR3. Trimming at V came to 0 bases and at J to 4 bases, leaving 5 bases not matched to a gene.

The gene calls are TRBV6-2 or TRBV6-3 and TRBJ2-3; TRBD2 might be the D (6 bases). Germline-derived CDR1 and CDR2 are MNHEY and SVGEGT. V shed 0 bases and J shed 3 bases, with 16 bases lying between them. The CDR3 length is 17 residues. CDR3 coding DNA: TGTGCCAGCAGTTACTCGATTTCCGTCGGGGGTACAGATACGCAGTATTTT. It codes for CASSYSISVGGTDTQYF.

This sequence joins TRBV18 and TRBJ1-5; D is ambiguous. The CDR3 runs 14 residues. With 3 bases removed from V and 5 bases from J, the gap between germline ends came to 11 bases. The germline gives CDR1 KGHSH, CDR2 LQKENI. CDR3 nucleotide sequence: TGTGCCAGCTCACCTACAATGAGGGATCAGCCCCAGCATTTT. Amino acid sequence: CASSPTMRDQPQHF.

The sample holds one count of this clone. The chain joins TRBV10-2 to TRBJ2-1, with 10 positions matching TRBD2. The V and J ends lost 7 bases and 5 bases, in that order; junction bases with no gene match: 8. The CDR3 is made up of 15 amino acids. The germline CDR1 and CDR2 sequences are WSHSY and SAAADI. The CDR3 bases are TGCGCCAGCACCACTAGCGGGGTCCCTCACAATGAGCAGTTCTTC. Protein product: CASTTSGVPHNEQFF.

V is TRBV12-3 or TRBV12-4 and J is TRBJ1-1; D ambiguous. V gave up 6 bases and J gave up 0 bases, with 8 bases separating them. CDR3 length: 13 residues. In nucleotides, the CDR3 is TGTGCCAGCAGCGGAACAGTGAACACTGAAGCTTTCTTT. Its protein is CASSGTVNTEAFF.

The gene calls are TRBV5-1 and TRBJ2-7, with D perhaps TRBD1 or TRBD2 (5 bases each). CDR1 and CDR2 (germline): SGHRS, YFSETQ. The CDR3 is 16 residues long. V lost 0 bases and J 2 bases, leaving 15 bases between the germline ends. The CDR3 DNA follows: TGCGCCAGCAGCTTGGGATCGACGAGGGGAGCCTACGAGCAGTACTTC. Translation gives CASSLGSTRGAYEQYF.